This is a list of T cell receptor beta chains from one sample in a study of blood T cell repertoires in COVID-19. Sequencing was performed with immunoSEQ multiplex PCR; in TCRdb, only in-frame clones are kept and a portion is missing. The repertoire holds about 440,000 clones, with about nine tenths as singletons. Sequences were obtained from peripheral blood. All receptors come from a woman aged 50 to 60 with COVID-19, enrolled during active disease. Both conserved end residues are part of each CDR3. The D gene is left open where the match is weak. Expanded clones are given a class, and other clones once, few, many or no size at all.

j_call v_call cdr3_length clone_size d_call cdr3_nt cdr3_aa
TRBJ1-2 TRBV19 15 NA NA TGTGCCAGTAGTATCCAACAGGGCATTAACTATGGCTACACCTTC CASSIQQGINYGYTF
TRBJ2-2 TRBV7-9 17 NA TRBD2 TGTGCCAGCAGCTGGACTAGCGGGGGCCGGTACACCGGGGAGCTGTTTTTT CASSWTSGGRYTGELFF
TRBJ1-4 TRBV5-6 14 NA NA TGTGCCAGCAGCTTGGGACAGCTTAATGAAAAACTGTTTTTT CASSLGQLNEKLFF
TRBJ1-5 TRBV18 16 NA NA TGTGCCAGCTCACCACCGGGGAGAGCTAACAATCAGCCCCAGCATTTT CASSPPGRANNQPQHF
TRBJ1-6 TRBV19 12 NA NA TGTGCCAGTAGTTCCAGAACTTCGGGACTCCACTTT CASSSRTSGLHF
TRBJ2-1 TRBV3-1/TRBV3-2 13 NA TRBD2 TGTGCCAGCAGCCACTCTAGCGGGGGGGCCCGGTTCTTC CASSHSSGGARFF
TRBJ2-1 TRBV2 15 NA TRBD2 TGTGCCAGCAGTGACTTGGGAGGGAGCTTCAGAGAGCAGTTCTTC CASSDLGGSFREQFF
TRBJ1-3 TRBV6-5 14 NA NA TGTGCCAGCATACTGACACTTTCTGGAAACACCATATATTTT CASILTLSGNTIYF
TRBJ2-1 TRBV6-1 13 NA TRBD2 TGTGCCAGCAGTGAACCCCGGGGGGATGAGCAGTTCTTC CASSEPRGDEQFF
TRBJ2-5 TRBV4-1 18 NA TRBD2 TGCGCCAGCAGCCAAGAAAAGGGGACTAGCGGGGAACAAGAGACCCAGTACTTC CASSQEKGTSGEQETQYF
TRBJ2-1 TRBV10-3 17 NA TRBD2 TGTGCCACGAGGACTAGCGGGGGGGCAGTGCTTGTCAATGAGCAGTTCTTC CATRTSGGAVLVNEQFF
TRBJ2-7 TRBV7-8 14 NA TRBD2 TGTGCCAGCAGCTTAGAAGGGGACTACTACGAGCAGTACTTC CASSLEGDYYEQYF
TRBJ1-2 TRBV21-1 16 NA NA TGTGCCAGCAGCAAAGAAAAGCAGGTAGGGAGATGTGGCTACACCTTC CASSKEKQVGRCGYTF
TRBJ2-1 TRBV11-3 17 NA NA TGTGCCAGCAGCCCTTCAAAACCGGGTCTCCGGGGGAATGAGCAGTTCTTC CASSPSKPGLRGNEQFF
TRBJ1-6 TRBV9 13 NA NA TGTGCCAGCAGCGTATATGATAATTCACCCCTCCACTTT CASSVYDNSPLHF
TRBJ1-1 TRBV11-2 16 NA TRBD1 TGTGCCAGCAGCTCTCGGGACAGTCTTAAGAACACTGAAGCTTTCTTT CASSSRDSLKNTEAFF
TRBJ2-3 TRBV5-3 16 NA TRBD2 TGTGCCAGAAGCTTGGAGGTAGCGGGGGGGCCAGATACGCAGTATTTT CARSLEVAGGPDTQYF
TRBJ2-1 TRBV2 13 NA NA TGTGCCAGCAGTCCCGTTCCCTACAATGAGCAGTTCTTC CASSPVPYNEQFF
TRBJ1-6 TRBV5-1 14 once NA TGCGCCAGCAGCTTGGGGCAGGAAGCCTCACCCCTCCACTTT CASSLGQEASPLHF
TRBJ2-1 TRBV29-1 13 NA TRBD1 TGCAGCGTTCGGACAGGTATTAACAATGAGCAGTTCTTC CSVRTGINNEQFF
TRBJ1-2 TRBV5-1 19 NA TRBD1 TGCGCCAGCAGCCCGCCTCCGGGACAGGCCACGGTAGGAAACTATGGCTACACCTTC CASSPPPGQATVGNYGYTF
TRBJ1-5 TRBV6-1 17 NA NA TGTGCCAGCAGTGAATCCCAAAAGGGGCAGGGGAATCAGCCCCAGCATTTT CASSESQKGQGNQPQHF
TRBJ1-1 TRBV2 13 NA NA TGTGCCAGCAGCGCTGACAGCAACACTGAAGCTTTCTTT CASSADSNTEAFF
TRBJ2-7 TRBV18 14 once TRBD2 TGTGCCAGCTCACCCGGACTAGCAGACTACGAGCAGTACTTC CASSPGLADYEQYF
TRBJ2-7 TRBV18 14 NA NA TGTGCCAGCTCACCGGAGGCGGATTTCTACGAGCAGTACTTC CASSPEADFYEQYF
TRBJ2-2 TRBV5-1 16 NA NA TGCGCCAGCAGCTTGGATAACAGGGTGAACACCGGGGAGCTGTTTTTT CASSLDNRVNTGELFF
TRBJ1-1 TRBV18 15 NA NA TGTGCCAGCTCACCGACCGGACAGATCCTCACTGAAGCTTTCTTT CASSPTGQILTEAFF
TRBJ1-2 TRBV19 15 NA NA TGTGCCAGTAGTATTTCAACACAGGGAGACTATGGCTACACCTTC CASSISTQGDYGYTF
TRBJ2-3 TRBV7-9 12 NA TRBD2 TGTGCCACCGGACTAGTTGCAGATACGCAGTATTTT CATGLVADTQYF
TRBJ1-1 TRBV14 14 NA NA TGTGCCAGCAAGCGTGGTAGTCTGAACACTGAAGCTTTCTTT CASKRGSLNTEAFF
TRBJ2-1 TRBV7-3 16 NA TRBD2 TGTGCCAGCAGTCTAACGCTAGCGGCGGAGAGGAATGAGCAGTTCTTC CASSLTLAAERNEQFF
TRBJ2-7 TRBV6-2/TRBV6-3 13 NA NA TGTGCCAGCAGTTGGGCCCCCTCCTACGAGCAGTACTTC CASSWAPSYEQYF
TRBJ2-1 TRBV9 16 NA TRBD1 TGTGCCAGCAGCGTCGGGGGACAGGGGGGATTCAATGAGCAGTTCTTC CASSVGGQGGFNEQFF
TRBJ2-1 TRBV19 14 NA NA TGTGCCAGTAGTATCGGGACAAGCTACAATGAGCAGTTCTTC CASSIGTSYNEQFF
TRBJ2-1 TRBV29-1 17 NA NA TGCAGCGTTGAAGCCCCGGGACTTCCTAGGAGACGCAATGAGCAGTTCTTC CSVEAPGLPRRRNEQFF
TRBJ1-6 TRBV6-5 14 once TRBD1 TGTGCCAGCAGCCTGGGACAGGGATATTCACCCCTCCACTTT CASSLGQGYSPLHF
TRBJ1-2 TRBV7-2 14 once TRBD1 TGTGCCAGCAGCCCCGGCGGCCGACAGGGTAACTACACCTTC CASSPGGRQGNYTF
TRBJ2-1 TRBV7-2 15 NA TRBD2 TGTGCCAGCAGCCTACTAGCGGGGGGCTACAATGAGCAGTTCTTC CASSLLAGGYNEQFF
TRBJ1-6 TRBV2 15 once TRBD1 TGTGCCAGCAGTGTGAACCAGGGGGCGAGTTCACCCCTCCACTTT CASSVNQGASSPLHF
TRBJ1-1 TRBV11-2 15 few NA TGTGCCAGCAGCGGCGCGGGACGGAAGAACACTGAAGCTTTCTTT CASSGAGRKNTEAFF
TRBJ1-1 TRBV5-5 15 NA NA TGTGCCAGCAGCTTTAGGCCAGACAGCTACACTGAAGCTTTCTTT CASSFRPDSYTEAFF
TRBJ1-1 TRBV4-2 14 NA NA TGTGCCAGCAGCCAAGGGGCCCCTGGGACTGAAGCTTTCTTT CASSQGAPGTEAFF
TRBJ1-4 TRBV5-1 16 NA TRBD1 TGCGCCAGCAGCTTTGACAGGGCCGCAACTAATGAAAAACTGTTTTTT CASSFDRAATNEKLFF
TRBJ1-5 TRBV28 14 NA NA TGTGCCAGCAGTCCTTCCGCGGGGGGTCAGCCCCAGCATTTT CASSPSAGGQPQHF
TRBJ1-5 TRBV6-1 18 NA TRBD1 TGTGCCAGCAGTGAACCGGGACAGGGCCAATTGGGAAATCAGCCCCAGCATTTT CASSEPGQGQLGNQPQHF
TRBJ1-2 TRBV30 12 NA NA TGTGCCTGGAGTATCGACTTCTATGGCTACACCTTC CAWSIDFYGYTF
TRBJ1-1 TRBV5-1 15 NA NA TGCGCCAGCAGCTTGATGGGGGACTGGGACACTGAAGCTTTCTTT CASSLMGDWDTEAFF
TRBJ1-2 TRBV5-1 13 NA NA TGCGCCAGCAGCTCGAACATTAACTATGGCTACACCTTC CASSSNINYGYTF
TRBJ2-7 TRBV23-1 16 NA TRBD1 TGCGCCAGCAGTCAGGCGGGGACAGGGAGCAGCTACGAGCAGTACTTC CASSQAGTGSSYEQYF
TRBJ2-7 TRBV5-1 13 NA NA TGCGCCAGCAGCTTGGGGCAGGGAATCGAGCAGTACTTC CASSLGQGIEQYF
TRBJ1-1 TRBV6-5 14 NA TRBD1 TGTGCCAGCAGTTGGGGACAGGGCGACACTGAAGCTTTCTTT CASSWGQGDTEAFF
TRBJ1-1 TRBV6-2/TRBV6-3 15 NA NA TGTGCCAGCAGTTACTCGTCGTGGCAGAACACTGAAGCTTTCTTT CASSYSSWQNTEAFF
TRBJ2-3 TRBV11-3 16 NA TRBD2 TGTGCCAGCAGCTCCGGACTAGCGCCCAGCACAGATACGCAGTATTTT CASSSGLAPSTDTQYF